This T cell receptor (beta chain) emerged from a study of spatial heterogeneity in lung cancer. This clonotype showed up many times. The junction differs from germline at one of its ends, possibly a read error. TCRdb reanalysed the 5' RACE reads using MiXCR and keeps one entry per CDR3 protein. The sample consists of 18,000 or so distinct CDR3 sequences, 9.2% of them appearing once. Documented time point: blood at routine non-recurrence follow-up after resection. CDR3 length: 10 residues. Germline assignment: CDR1 SEHNR and CDR2 FQNEAQ (reference sequence). Specimen: PBMCs, collected at follow-up. The chain uses TRBV7-9 and TRBJ1-1, with D possibly matching TRBD1 (5 bases). The receptor was derived from a male donor with early-stage non-small cell lung cancer. CDR3 nucleotides: TGCGCCCAGGGGAACACTGAAGCTTTCTTT. Translating gives CAQGNTEAFF.